This TCR beta chain was found in a study of shared T cell receptors in the human thymus (dated by TCRdb to about 2021). Study-wide context: The study investigated the way shared, self-reactive T-cell receptor alpha chains are produced in the human thymus.

Library preparation used the immunoSEQ multiplex PCR assay. Held by TCRdb, this immuneACCESS table contains in-frame sequences only and omits some clones. Under half of the omission traces to an unresolved V gene where checked; the cause of the rest is unknown. This sample lists more than 550,000 clones; approximately 83% were detected once. The ten largest make up roughly 0.01% of the sample. Of note for this clone: Its recognized antigen is unknown. Per-base qualities were not stored, and no clone one base away is much larger.

The CDR3 measures 14 amino acids from cysteine to phenylalanine. The only DNA kept is the CDR3, 42 bases in frame from the first base. Between the V and J ends, shortened by 6 bases and 2 bases respectively, the junction contains 15 bases. The germline V gene specifies SGHDT as CDR1 and YYEEEE as CDR2. This same sample was also taken into another study, of human thymus T cells. The second study's paper adds: Immunologically healthy infants undergoing open corrective cardiac surgery for congenital heart defects in Finland were used as donors. Thymus tissue was obtained as surgical resects removed during corrective cardiac surgery. Usage of V and J gene segments appeared to be biased in both the thymic and the peripheral blood repertoires. According to the related research, thymic TCR repertoires were highly overlapping among unrelated individuals. TCR alpha and beta repertoires from about 8 infant thymus samples and a few related peripheral blood samples were characterized in the study. Donor ages ranging from roughly 6 to 244 days were recorded, and over 5 male and a couple of female infants were included in the cohort. Thymocytes were mechanically released from the tissue and were stored as pellets of 10-30 million cells at -70 degrees C. Genomic DNA was extracted from frozen cell pellets with a QIAsymphony instrument. TCRB and TCRAD loci were amplified from a standardized quantity of quality-controlled genomic DNA using the immunoSEQ multiplex PCR assay. The V(D)J region was spanned by amplicons of a length sufficient to cover the CDR3 and to identify V and J genes. The commercial immunoSEQ service was used to sequence amplicons on an Illumina platform. Primer bias and sequencing errors were corrected using previously described methods, and TCRAD and TCRB definitions followed the IMGT database. Analysis of the repertoires was done with immunoSEQ Analyzer 3.0 and VDJTools and included basic statistics, V/J segment usage, diversity estimates, rarefaction and pairwise overlap. Diversity was estimated using the Chao1, ChaoE, Efron-Thisted, Shannon and inverse Simpson indices, and was also estimated on datasets down-sampled to the size of the smallest sample. Repertoire overlap was assessed by strict matching of CDR3 nucleotide sequence, V gene and J gene, and clustering was done by Jaccard-based multidimensional scaling. On average, thymus samples gave about 810,000 unique TCRB clonotypes, whereas blood samples gave about 84,000.

The source material was thymocytes. This clonotype was obtained from a girl under two years old with a congenital heart defect. Donor details come from another sample of the same person, matched by shared clones. This sequence uses TRBV5-6 and TRBJ2-7; the D gene is perhaps TRBD2, from 5 matching bases. Read as DNA, the sequence is TGTGCCAGCACCACCGGGGTCAGCGCCTACGAGCAGTACTTC. Translated, this is CASTTGVSAYEQYF. With the portions outside the CDR3 filled from the reference TRBV5-6 and TRBJ2-7 genes, the complete variable region becomes DAGVTQSPTHLIKTRGQQVTLRCSPKSGHDTVSWYQQALGQGPQFIFQYYEEEERQRGNFPDRFSGHQFPNYSSELNVNALLLGDSALYLCASTTGVSAYEQYFGPGTRLTVT.